The 29 T cell receptor beta chains below were found in one sample sequenced in a study of blood T cell repertoires in COVID-19. Here immunoSEQ multiplex PCR was the method, and the copy in TCRdb shows in-frame clones only, minus some. The profile shows about 88,000 clones, approximately 90% of them singletons. The sample was peripheral blood. These receptors were taken from a woman older than 75 with acute or convalescent COVID-19.

This clone was picked up a small number of times. V gene TRBV10-3 combines with J gene TRBJ2-6; TRBD1 matches at 8 bases. Germline CDR1 ENHRY, CDR2 SYGVKD. The CDR3 consists of 16 residues. The ends lost 11 bases at V and 1 base at J; junction bases unmatched: 10. The CDR3 region has the DNA TGTGCCGTTCAGAAGCAGGGGGCGTCTGGGGCCAACGTCCTGACTTTC. This gives the protein CAVQKQGASGANVLTF.

The chain has TRBV7-2 and TRBJ1-2; unclear D gene. There are 15 residues in the CDR3. Trimming took off 1 base at V and 0 bases at J, with 9 bases between the two ends. Germline V gene data show CDR1 as SGHTA and CDR2 as FQGNSA. The DNA for the CDR3 is TGTGCCAGCAGCTTAGGGGCAGTTCCTAACTATGGCTACACCTTC. It yields the protein CASSLGAVPNYGYTF.

This chain links TRBV2 with TRBJ1-6; 7 bases line up with TRBD1. The J segment lost 7 bases and the V segment lost 4 bases, leaving 10 bases of the junction unmatched. The CDR3 has 16 amino acids. Germline assignment: CDR1 SNHLY and CDR2 FYNNEI. The CDR3 sequence is CASSGYRTGRNSPLHF. DNA for the CDR3: TGTGCCAGCAGTGGGTACCGGACAGGAAGGAATTCACCCCTCCACTTT.

V and J are TRBV7-2 and TRBJ1-6; 7 bases agree with TRBD1. J gave up 10 bases and V 1 base, and 7 bases lay outside the gene matches. The CDR3 totals 15 residues. In germline, CDR1 is SGHTA, CDR2 FQGNSA. Written as DNA, the CDR3 is TGTGCCAGCAGCTTAGGGACAGGTCGAGGCTCACCCCTCCACTTT. Translated, it gives CASSLGTGRGSPLHF.

This chain links TRBV4-3 with TRBJ2-4; no clear D gene. Trimming pared 0 bases from V and 4 bases from J, leaving 4 bases between. CDR1 and CDR2 from the germline V gene are LGHNA and YSLEER. The CDR3 is 13 amino acids. CDR3 sequence reads: CASSQDQKNIQYF. CDR3 DNA sequence: TGCGCCAGCAGCCAAGATCAGAAAAACATTCAGTACTTC.

The rearrangement uses TRBV7-2 and TRBJ2-2; 12 positions match TRBD2. The germline gives CDR1 SGHTA, CDR2 FQGNSA. This CDR3 has 16 residues. Trimming cost V 5 bases and J 7 bases; bases outside gene matches: 8. This CDR3 reads CASSPSSTSGSGELFF. CDR3 sequence (DNA): TGTGCCAGCAGCCCATCGTCGACTAGCGGGAGCGGGGAGCTGTTTTTT.

The rearrangement joins TRBV9 to TRBJ2-1; the match to TRBD2 covers 7 bases. CDR1 and CDR2 (germline): SGDLS, YYNGEE. V shed 4 bases, J shed 2 bases, and the junction held 6 bases outside the gene matches. This CDR3 is 15 amino acids long. The CDR3 protein is CASSPLGGAYNEQFF. The CDR3 region has the DNA TGTGCCAGCAGCCCCCTGGGGGGGGCCTACAATGAGCAGTTCTTC.

This chain connects TRBV7-8 to TRBJ2-7; 9 bases fit TRBD1. CDR3 length equals 14 residues. The V gene end was trimmed by 6 bases and the J gene end by 6 bases; junction bases not matched to a gene: 9. Germline V gene lookup returns CDR1 SGHVS and CDR2 FQNEAQ. CDR3: CASRGQGRVGEQYF. CDR3 nucleotide sequence: TGTGCCAGCAGAGGACAGGGGCGAGTAGGCGAGCAGTACTTC.

The chain joins TRBV6-5 to TRBJ1-1; 8 positions match TRBD1. V trimming: 4 bases; J trimming: 1 base; junction bases outside the gene matches: 5. The germline CDR1 and CDR2 sequences are MNHEY and SVGAGI. The CDR3 covers 15 residues. CDR3 DNA: TGTGCCAGCAGTTTTACCGGGACAGGGAACACTGAAGCTTTCTTT. Protein: CASSFTGTGNTEAFF.

The V and J genes are TRBV4-2 and TRBJ2-2; TRBD2 matches 8 bases. Germline lookup yields CDR1 LGHNA and CDR2 YNFKEQ. The CDR3 runs 15 residues. The V gene end was trimmed by 4 bases and the J gene end by 1 base; junction bases not matched to a gene: 2. The CDR3 nucleotides are TGTGCCAGCAGCCCCCGGGGGGGGAACACCGGGGAGCTGTTTTTT. Protein product: CASSPRGGNTGELFF.

The J gene is TRBJ2-1, the V gene TRBV10-3, with 10 nucleotides matching TRBD1. V lost 0 bases, J lost 8 bases, and 4 bases stayed unmatched. Per germline, CDR1 ENHRY and CDR2 SYGVKD. The CDR3 covers 15 residues. The CDR3 nucleotides are TGTGCCATCAGTGAGTCTGGACAGGGGGGGGATGAGCAGTTCTTC. It is translated as CAISESGQGGDEQFF.

In this sample, this clone turned up a few times. CDR3 in DNA: TGTGCCAGCTCACCAGGCGGTACGCCCACCGGGGAGCTGTTTTTT. It is translated as CASSPGGTPTGELFF. The rearrangement uses TRBV18 and TRBJ2-2; D is ambiguous. V shed 2 bases and J shed 4 bases, with 11 bases lying between them. The CDR3 has 15 residues. Germline-derived CDR1 and CDR2 are KGHSH and LQKENI.

This chain connects TRBV18 to TRBJ2-2; D unclear. This CDR3 has 14 residues. The germline V gene encodes CDR1 KGHSH and CDR2 LQKENI. Trimming took 0 bases from V and 3 from J, leaving 5 bases between them. The DNA for the CDR3 is TGTGCCAGCTCACCACCGGAGTACACCGGGGAGCTGTTTTTT. This gives the protein CASSPPEYTGELFF.

V is TRBV4-2 and J is TRBJ2-7; D remains unclear. This CDR3 spans 15 amino acids. Germline V gene lookup returns CDR1 LGHNA and CDR2 YNFKEQ. The V and J ends lost 1 base and 3 bases respectively, with 13 bases between them. CDR3 in amino acids: CASSQVSSDIYEQYF. In DNA, the CDR3 is TGTGCCAGCAGCCAAGTTTCTTCAGATATCTACGAGCAGTACTTC.

The table lists this clone with a count of one. The rearrangement links TRBV27 to TRBJ2-1, with a tentative D call TRBD2 (5 bases). The germline CDR1 and CDR2 sequences are MNHEY and SMNVEV (reference sequence). The CDR3 length is 15 residues. Trimming took 8 bases from V and 0 from J, leaving 14 bases between them. Here the CDR3 reads CASGTREDSYNEQFF. In nucleotides, the CDR3 is TGTGCCAGCGGCACTCGGGAAGACTCCTACAATGAGCAGTTCTTC.

The rearrangement links TRBV11-3 to TRBJ1-5; D possibly corresponds to TRBD1 (6 bases). The V gene lost 4 bases and the J gene lost 0 bases, with 19 bases spanning the gap. Per germline, CDR1 SGHNT and CDR2 YENEEA. CDR3 size: 18 residues. This chain's CDR3 is CASSSEFGQPYSNQPQHF. CDR3 nucleotides: TGTGCCAGCAGCTCGGAATTCGGACAGCCCTATAGCAATCAGCCCCAGCATTTT.

This chain connects TRBV30 to TRBJ2-1; the D is unclear. V gave up 2 bases and J gave up 2 bases, with 16 bases separating them. This CDR3 is 16 amino acids long. Germline V lookup: CDR1 GTSNPN, CDR2 SVGIG (reference sequence). The CDR3 DNA is TGTGCCTGGAGTTCGGCTCCCGGAGTAACCTACAATGAGCAGTTCTTC. Residues: CAWSSAPGVTYNEQFF.

V and J are TRBV27 and TRBJ1-3; D possibly corresponds to TRBD1 (5 bases). The CDR3 sequence is 15 residues long. V gave up 4 bases and J gave up 2 bases, with 12 bases separating them. Germline loops: CDR1 MNHEY, CDR2 SMNVEV (reference sequence). The CDR3 DNA is TGTGCCAGCAGTTCAGTGGGCAGGGCTGGAAACACCATATATTTT. It specifies CASSSVGRAGNTIYF.

This clone turned up a few times. The rearrangement uses TRBV27 and TRBJ1-6; weak D call: TRBD1 (6 bases). V lost 2 bases and J lost 0, with 23 bases in between. Per germline, CDR1 MNHEY and CDR2 SMNVEV (reference sequence). CDR3 size: 21 residues. The CDR3 DNA follows: TGTGCCAGCAGTTTAAATCCCTTAACAGGGTCACCAAGCTCCTATAATTCACCCCTCCACTTT. Its protein is CASSLNPLTGSPSSYNSPLHF.

This chain links TRBV5-4 with TRBJ2-1, with unresolved D. Trimming took 4 bases from V and 3 from J, leaving 17 bases between them. This CDR3 is 16 amino acids long. CDR1 and CDR2 from the germline V gene are SGHNT and YYREEE (reference sequence). CDR3 residues: CASSPSDLLVYNEQFF. The CDR3 DNA reads as TGTGCCAGCAGCCCCAGCGACTTGCTCGTCTACAATGAGCAGTTCTTC.

V usage is TRBV5-1 and J usage is TRBJ2-7; tentative D call: TRBD2 (5 bases). This CDR3 contains 13 residues. V was cut by 5 bases and J by 7 bases, with 16 bases left in between. The germline CDR1 and CDR2 sequences are SGHRS and YFSETQ. The CDR3 loop is CASSSQEAVEQYF. The CDR3 region has the DNA TGCGCCAGCAGTAGCCAGGAGGCGGTTGAGCAGTACTTC.

V is TRBV7-2 and J is TRBJ1-2; TRBD1 matches 9 bases. Germline V lookup: CDR1 SGHTA, CDR2 FQGNSA. V was clipped by 5 bases and J by 5 bases; unmatched bases: 6. The CDR3 has 14 amino acids. The CDR3 bases are TGTGCCAGCAGCCGTGCGGGGACAGGGTATGGCTACACCTTC. Translating it yields CASSRAGTGYGYTF.

The CDR3 is CASSSLAGTRNTGELFF. Written as DNA, the CDR3 is TGTGCCAGCAGCTCCCTCGCCGGGACAAGAAACACCGGGGAGCTGTTTTTT. The gene calls are TRBV3-1 (or the pseudogene TRBV3-2) and TRBJ2-2; the D gene is possibly TRBD1 (6 bases). CDR1 is LGHDT, CDR2 YNNKEL, per germline (reference sequence). Trimming removed 5 bases at V and 2 bases at J, with 18 bases between. This CDR3 spans 17 amino acids.

The J gene is TRBJ2-1, the V gene TRBV5-1; the match to TRBD2 covers 13 bases. CDR3 size: 15 residues. Germline V gene lookup returns CDR1 SGHRS and CDR2 YFSETQ. The junction had 4 bases not matched to a gene; V was cut back by 3 bases and J by 7 bases. For the CDR3, the DNA is TGCGCCAGCAGCTCACTAGCGGGAGGGCCGAATGAGCAGTTCTTC. Amino acids: CASSSLAGGPNEQFF.

The rearrangement joins TRBV30 to TRBJ2-5, with 9 bases lining up with TRBD1. CDR3 length: 15 residues. Losses at the gene ends were 4 bases for V and 5 bases for J; bases not matched to a gene: 11. From germline, CDR1 is GTSNPN and CDR2 SVGIG (reference sequence). CDR3 sequence: CAWTKKTGGAETQYF. CDR3 DNA sequence: TGTGCCTGGACCAAAAAAACAGGGGGCGCCGAGACCCAGTACTTC. The variable domain in full, completed from reference TRBV30 and TRBJ2-5, reads SQTIHQWPATLVQPVGSPLSLECTVEGTSNPNLYWYRQAAGRGLQLLFYSVGIGQISSEVPQNLSASRPQDRQFILSSKKLLLSDSGFYLCAWTKKTGGAETQYFGPGTRLLVL.

This clone has only a few counts. The chain links TRBV20-1 to TRBJ2-7; no clear D gene. CDR1 DFQATT and CDR2 SNEGSKA come from the germline V gene (reference sequence). This CDR3 region has 13 residues. Trimming took 3 bases from V and 3 from J, leaving 12 bases between them. The CDR3 DNA reads as TGCAGTGCTAGTTCGGGTTCTCGCTACGAGCAGTACTTC. Protein product: CSASSGSRYEQYF.

J is TRBJ2-5 and V is TRBV9; 10 bases match TRBD1. Germline V gene sequence: CDR1 SGDLS, CDR2 YYNGEE. Unmatched junction bases numbered 6, after V lost 3 bases and J lost 1 base. There are 16 residues in the CDR3. CDR3 DNA sequence: TGTGCCAGCAGCGGTGGACAGGGGGTTCGCCAAGAGACCCAGTACTTC. Its protein product is CASSGGQGVRQETQYF.

This clone has only one observation. The J gene is TRBJ1-1, the V gene TRBV9; D gene unclear. The CDR3 spans 15 residues. Germline loops: CDR1 SGDLS, CDR2 YYNGEE. V was trimmed by 0 bases and J by 0 bases, leaving 9 bases between them. For the CDR3, the DNA is TGTGCCAGCAGCGTAGGGGCAGAGCTGAACACTGAAGCTTTCTTT. The encoded protein is CASSVGAELNTEAFF.

This chain connects TRBV5-4 to TRBJ2-1; D is unresolved. There are 14 residues in the CDR3. The V and J ends lost 0 bases and 0 bases respectively, with 4 bases between them. Germline-derived CDR1 and CDR2 are SGHNT and YYREEE (reference sequence). The CDR3 sequence is CASSLASSYNEQFF. For the CDR3, the DNA is TGTGCCAGCAGCTTGGCCAGCTCCTACAATGAGCAGTTCTTC.